This paragraph covers one T cell receptor (beta chain) sequence. Libraries were prepared by immunoSEQ multiplex PCR; TCRdb keeps only in-frame clonotypes and omits some of them. The repertoire holds just under 80,000 clones, with around 80% as singletons. This specimen comes from a study of T cells in localized non-small cell lung cancer. V lost 9 bases and J 1 base, leaving 18 bases between the germline ends. The germline CDR1 and CDR2 sequences are LNHDA and SQIVND (reference sequence). There are 15 residues in the CDR3. The genes are TRBV19 and TRBJ1-1, with D possibly matching TRBD1 (5 bases). The sample in question was peripheral blood, obtained before any cancer treatment. The TCR was taken from a female donor over 55 with stage I lung adenocarcinoma. The CDR3 loop is CASIMGGIGNTEAFF. As DNA, the CDR3 is TGTGCCAGCATCATGGGGGGAATTGGGAACACTGAAGCTTTCTTT.